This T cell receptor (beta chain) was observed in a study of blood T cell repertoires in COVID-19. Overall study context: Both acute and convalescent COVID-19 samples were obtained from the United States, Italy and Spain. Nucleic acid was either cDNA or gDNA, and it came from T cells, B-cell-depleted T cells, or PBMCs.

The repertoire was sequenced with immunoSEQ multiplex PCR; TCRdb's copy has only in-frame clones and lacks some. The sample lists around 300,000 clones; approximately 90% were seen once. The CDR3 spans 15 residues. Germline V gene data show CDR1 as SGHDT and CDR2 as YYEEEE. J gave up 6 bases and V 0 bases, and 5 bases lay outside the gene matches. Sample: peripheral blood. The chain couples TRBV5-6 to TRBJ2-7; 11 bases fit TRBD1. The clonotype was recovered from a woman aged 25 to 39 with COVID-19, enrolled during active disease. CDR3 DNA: TGTGCCAGCAGCTTGGTTGGGACAGGGGGATCCGAGCAGTACTTC. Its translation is CASSLVGTGGSEQYF.